This record concerns one T cell receptor (beta chain) sequence. Its matching antigen is unknown. This sample was taken from a study of read filtering for tumor transcriptome and immune sequencing. Study information: Revised staging placed eight or nine patients in R-ISS I, some 17 in II, 6 or 7 in III. Per sample, TCR-region reads ranged about 4.05 to 10.27 million by IR-seq, 85 to 1273 by RNA-seq.

This library used around 400 ng RNA and molecular barcoded adaptors spanning alpha/delta and beta/gamma chains. TCRdb reprocessed the reads with MiXCR, giving one entry per CDR3 protein. This table holds 90,000 or so distinct CDR3 sequences, around a fifth found once. Between the trimmed V and J ends, which lost 4 bases and 2 bases, there was a span of 14 bases. Germline assignment: CDR1 MNHNS and CDR2 SASEGT. The CDR3 extends over 15 amino acids. General study results and limits: RNA-seq captured clonotypes less deeply and reliably than IR-seq.

The chain joins TRBV6-1 to TRBJ2-5, with D unresolved. The material sequenced was a population of CD138-negative cells sorted from bone marrow. This receptor was identified in a donor aged 40 or over with multiple myeloma. CDR3 amino acids: CASSAHYRPQETQYF. The DNA of the CDR3 is TGTGCCAGCAGTGCTCACTACCGGCCTCAAGAGACCCAGTACTTC.